Listed below are T cell receptor beta chains from one sample, sequenced in a study of CD8+CD57+ T cells in acquired aplastic anemia. TCRdb itself ran the reads through MiXCR, one entry per CDR3 protein. The table records 150,000 to 200,000 distinct CDR3 sequences, around half of them present only once. Sequenced input: sorted CD4+, CD8+, or CD8+CD57+ T cells (not recorded which) from PBMCs. Receptor source: a human donor in good health. Both conserved end residues are part of each CDR3. Each record gives: J gene, clone size, V gene, D gene, CDR3 protein, CDR3 DNA. A D gene is named only where the DNA matches it firmly. Size is stated for part of the rows, as once, few or many counts, or as a class when the clone is expanded.

J: TRBJ2-7; size: few; V: TRBV29-1; D: TRBD1; CDR3: CSIEGQNYEQYF; DNA: TGCAGCATCGAGGGACAGAACTACGAGCAGTACTTC
J: TRBJ2-1; size: once; V: TRBV2; D: NA; CDR3: CASSALAEGGEQFF; DNA: TGTGCCAGCAGTGCCCTAGCGGAGGGGGGTGAGCAGTTCTTC
J: TRBJ2-2; size: NA; V: TRBV15; D: TRBD1; CDR3: CATSGYRGQPTGELFF; DNA: TGTGCCACCAGCGGGTACAGGGGACAACCCACCGGGGAGCTGTTTTTT
J: TRBJ2-1; size: many; V: TRBV20-1; D: TRBD1; CDR3: CSVVTGRVTTISYNEQFF; DNA: TGCAGTGTGGTGACAGGGCGGGTTACAACCATCTCCTACAATGAGCAGTTCTTC
J: TRBJ2-1; size: many; V: TRBV2; D: TRBD2; CDR3: CASSESGLAVPNEQFF; DNA: TGTGCCAGCAGTGAATCGGGACTAGCGGTGCCCAATGAGCAGTTCTTC
J: TRBJ1-1; size: NA; V: TRBV29-1; D: NA; CDR3: CSVEKAGQVTEAFF; DNA: TGCAGCGTTGAAAAGGCCGGCCAGGTCACTGAAGCTTTCTTT
J: TRBJ2-1; size: many; V: TRBV5-6; D: NA; CDR3: CASVLSPDLAYNEQFF; DNA: TGTGCCAGCGTTCTTAGTCCCGACCTAGCCTACAATGAGCAGTTCTTC
J: TRBJ1-5; size: NA; V: TRBV19; D: NA; CDR3: CASSITLSGPQHF; DNA: TGTGCCAGTAGTATTACTCTCAGCGGGCCCCAGCATTTT
J: TRBJ2-7; size: NA; V: TRBV7-9; D: NA; CDR3: CASSPPPGAGDEQYF; DNA: TGTGCCAGCAGTCCACCACCCGGGGCTGGGGACGAGCAGTACTTC
J: TRBJ2-7; size: NA; V: TRBV7-2; D: NA; CDR3: CASSLGTDREQYF; DNA: TGTGCCAGCAGCTTAGGGACCGACCGCGAGCAGTACTTC
J: TRBJ1-2; size: many; V: TRBV10-3; D: TRBD1; CDR3: CASSDRGQADGYTF; DNA: TGTGCCAGTTCCGACAGGGGGCAAGCCGATGGCTACACCTTC
J: TRBJ2-7; size: NA; V: TRBV18; D: TRBD1; CDR3: CASSPPTTGGLEQYF; DNA: TGTGCCAGCTCACCACCGACGACAGGGGGTCTCGAGCAGTACTTC
J: TRBJ2-1; size: NA; V: TRBV15; D: NA; CDR3: CATSRDRTPYNEQFF; DNA: TGTGCCACCAGCAGAGATCGGACTCCCTACAATGAGCAGTTCTTC
J: TRBJ2-5; size: NA; V: TRBV12-3/TRBV12-4; D: NA; CDR3: CASSLGGPRGTQYF; DNA: TGTGCCAGCAGTTTAGGGGGGCCGCGGGGGACCCAGTACTTC
J: TRBJ2-4; size: NA; V: TRBV28; D: TRBD1; CDR3: CASSTGTAHRDF; DNA: TGTGCCAGCAGTACCGGGACAGCCCATCGGGACTTC
J: TRBJ2-5; size: NA; V: TRBV24-1; D: TRBD2; CDR3: CATSPSGRYQETQYF; DNA: TGTGCCACCAGTCCTAGCGGGAGGTATCAAGAGACCCAGTACTTC
J: TRBJ2-5; size: many; V: TRBV24-1; D: TRBD2; CDR3: CATSGLAGVHETQYF; DNA: TGTGCCACCAGTGGCCTAGCGGGAGTTCACGAGACCCAGTACTTC
J: TRBJ2-5; size: many; V: TRBV15; D: NA; CDR3: CATSRAGGHSETQYF; DNA: TGTGCCACCAGCAGAGCGGGCGGGCATTCAGAGACCCAGTACTTC
J: TRBJ1-1; size: NA; V: TRBV10-3; D: NA; CDR3: CAISDVGEEAFF; DNA: TGTGCCATCAGTGATGTGGGCGAGGAAGCTTTCTTT
J: TRBJ2-1; size: NA; V: TRBV24-1; D: NA; CDR3: CATRERAVGYNEQFF; DNA: TGTGCCACCCGTGAGAGGGCGGTAGGCTACAATGAGCAGTTCTTC
J: TRBJ2-7; size: few; V: TRBV2; D: NA; CDR3: CASRRVETLEQYF; DNA: TGTGCCAGCAGGAGGGTCGAAACCCTCGAGCAGTACTTC
J: TRBJ1-2; size: many; V: TRBV20-1; D: NA; CDR3: CSARDTDSYGYTF; DNA: TGCAGTGCTAGAGATACGGATTCATATGGCTACACCTTC
J: TRBJ2-6; size: NA; V: TRBV18; D: NA; CDR3: CASSPQQGAGANVLTF; DNA: TGTGCCAGCTCACCACAGCAGGGAGCCGGGGCCAACGTCCTGACTTTC
J: TRBJ1-5; size: many; V: TRBV11-2; D: TRBD1; CDR3: CASSKGGVGVQPQHF; DNA: TGTGCCAGCAGTAAAGGGGGCGTCGGGGTTCAGCCCCAGCATTTT
J: TRBJ1-1; size: once; V: TRBV29-1; D: NA; CDR3: CSVEEGGGTEAFF; DNA: TGCAGCGTTGAAGAGGGAGGGGGCACTGAAGCTTTCTTT
J: TRBJ1-6; size: many; V: TRBV2; D: TRBD1; CDR3: CASSPDRHGSPLHF; DNA: TGTGCCAGCAGCCCGGACAGGCATGGTTCACCCCTCCACTTT
J: TRBJ2-1; size: many; V: TRBV25-1; D: TRBD2; CDR3: CASESGLAGGPLGEQFF; DNA: TGTGCCAGCGAATCCGGACTAGCGGGAGGGCCTCTGGGTGAGCAGTTCTTC
J: TRBJ2-7; size: NA; V: TRBV24-1; D: TRBD1; CDR3: CATSDPGGDRGYEQYF; DNA: TGTGCCACCAGTGATCCCGGAGGGGACAGGGGCTACGAGCAGTACTTC
J: TRBJ2-1; size: NA; V: TRBV20-1; D: TRBD2; CDR3: CSGKTSGRPFF; DNA: TGCAGCGGGAAGACTAGCGGGAGGCCGTTCTTC
J: TRBJ2-7; size: many; V: TRBV20-1; D: TRBD1; CDR3: CSAPKQGAPTYEQYF; DNA: TGCAGTGCACCTAAGCAGGGGGCCCCTACCTACGAGCAGTACTTC
J: TRBJ2-3; size: NA; V: TRBV24-1; D: NA; CDR3: CATSDLDSTDTQYF; DNA: TGTGCCACCAGTGATCTAGACTCGACAGATACGCAGTATTTT
J: TRBJ1-5; size: NA; V: TRBV12-3/TRBV12-4; D: TRBD1; CDR3: CASSLLDRGNQPQHF; DNA: TGTGCCAGCAGTTTACTGGACAGGGGAAATCAGCCCCAGCATTTT
J: TRBJ1-2; size: NA; V: TRBV9; D: NA; CDR3: CASSPAWQAYGYTF; DNA: TGTGCCAGCAGCCCAGCGTGGCAGGCCTATGGCTACACCTTC
J: TRBJ2-3; size: NA; V: TRBV10-1; D: NA; CDR3: CASERGWHSTDTQYF; DNA: TGCGCCAGCGAACGAGGGTGGCACTCCACAGATACGCAGTATTTT
J: TRBJ1-1; size: NA; V: TRBV7-9; D: NA; CDR3: CASSLAVGAFF; DNA: TGTGCCAGCAGCTTAGCGGTGGGGGCTTTCTTT
J: TRBJ2-5; size: many; V: TRBV6-5; D: NA; CDR3: CASRSLTRVETQYF; DNA: TGTGCCAGCAGATCCCTTACTAGAGTGGAGACCCAGTACTTC
J: TRBJ2-2; size: NA; V: TRBV7-8; D: TRBD2; CDR3: CASSLAASGGPNTGELFF; DNA: TGTGCCAGCAGCTTAGCGGCTAGCGGGGGGCCGAACACCGGGGAGCTGTTTTTT
J: TRBJ1-1; size: NA; V: TRBV7-9; D: NA; CDR3: CASSFDDTEAFF; DNA: TGTGCCAGCAGCTTCGACGACACTGAAGCTTTCTTT
J: TRBJ1-4; size: NA; V: TRBV3-1; D: NA; CDR3: CASSLGGSDEKLFF; DNA: TGTGCCAGCAGCCTAGGGGGATCTGATGAAAAACTGTTTTTT
J: TRBJ1-1; size: NA; V: TRBV2; D: NA; CDR3: CASREQGTEAFF; DNA: TGTGCCAGCAGGGAACAGGGAACTGAAGCTTTCTTT
J: TRBJ1-1; size: NA; V: TRBV20-1; D: NA; CDR3: CSARDSVGGEHTEAFF; DNA: TGCAGTGCTAGAGATTCCGTTGGGGGGGAGCACACTGAGGCTTTCTTT
J: TRBJ2-4; size: few; V: TRBV19; D: TRBD2; CDR3: CASSILAGVKNIQYF; DNA: TGTGCCAGTAGTATACTAGCGGGAGTCAAAAACATTCAGTACTTC
J: TRBJ2-3; size: NA; V: TRBV7-9; D: TRBD1; CDR3: CASSWDRGEDTQYF; DNA: TGTGCCAGCAGTTGGGACAGGGGTGAAGATACGCAGTATTTT
J: TRBJ2-1; size: many; V: TRBV14; D: NA; CDR3: CASSGQSYNEQFF; DNA: TGTGCCAGCAGCGGGCAGTCCTACAATGAGCAGTTCTTC
J: TRBJ1-2; size: many; V: TRBV7-8; D: TRBD1; CDR3: CASSPSGQQKNYGYTF; DNA: TGTGCCAGCAGCCCCTCGGGACAGCAAAAAAACTATGGCTACACCTTC
J: TRBJ2-3; size: many; V: TRBV5-1; D: TRBD2; CDR3: CASSLVTTSGSTDTQYF; DNA: TGCGCCAGCAGCTTGGTAACGACTAGCGGGAGCACAGATACGCAGTATTTT
J: TRBJ2-1; size: many; V: TRBV7-2; D: TRBD1; CDR3: CASSFITGVRFF; DNA: TGTGCCAGCAGCTTTATAACAGGGGTTCGGTTCTTC
J: TRBJ1-2; size: NA; V: TRBV10-3; D: NA; CDR3: CAISESPTGRGF; DNA: TGTGCCATCAGTGAGTCTCCCACAGGACGGGGTTTC
J: TRBJ2-2; size: NA; V: TRBV15; D: NA; CDR3: CATSSGILTGELFF; DNA: TGTGCCACCAGCAGCGGGATTCTCACCGGGGAGCTGTTTTTT
J: TRBJ2-1; size: many; V: TRBV29-1; D: TRBD2; CDR3: CSVDRGSKLAGMGNEQFF; DNA: TGCAGCGTTGATCGGGGCTCTAAACTAGCGGGAATGGGCAATGAGCAGTTCTTC
J: TRBJ1-6; size: NA; V: TRBV20-1; D: NA; CDR3: CSVLTNQSPLHF; DNA: TGCAGTGTACTGACAAATCAGTCACCCCTCCACTTT
J: TRBJ1-1; size: many; V: TRBV29-1; D: NA; CDR3: CSHRENTEAFF; DNA: TGCAGTCACAGGGAAAACACTGAAGCTTTCTTT
J: TRBJ2-3; size: many; V: TRBV12-3/TRBV12-4; D: TRBD2; CDR3: CASSLLAGAKDTQYF; DNA: TGTGCCAGCAGTTTGTTAGCGGGAGCAAAAGATACGCAGTATTTT
J: TRBJ1-1; size: NA; V: TRBV2; D: NA; CDR3: CSATPGGAVTEAFF; DNA: TGCAGTGCTACCCCGGGAGGTGCGGTTACTGAAGCTTTCTTT